These 15 T cell receptor beta chains came from one sample sequenced in a study of T cell changes during pregnancy in multiple sclerosis. Profiling relied on immunoSEQ multiplex PCR, and the TCRdb table lists in-frame clones only, not all of them. Altogether tens of thousands of clones are present, 85% to 95% being singletons, with the ten largest covering 1.3% to 1.5%. The sequenced sample was peripheral blood, obtained in the third trimester of pregnancy. These receptors were obtained from a female donor in good health, enrolled as a control in a pregnancy study.

The chain combines TRBV7-9 with TRBJ1-1, with 9 bases aligning to TRBD1. The CDR3 extends over 13 amino acids. Trimming took 1 base from V and 7 from J; bases not matched to a gene: 1. Germline loops: CDR1 SEHNR, CDR2 FQNEAQ (reference sequence). CDR3 region: CASSLGTGVEAFF. CDR3 bases: TGTGCCAGCAGCTTAGGGACAGGGGTTGAAGCTTTCTTT.

The chain employs TRBV25-1 and TRBJ2-7, with 8 bases lining up with TRBD2. The CDR3 totals 14 residues. CDR1 and CDR2 from the germline V gene are MGHDK and SYGVNS. Trimming took 2 bases from V and 3 from J; bases not matched to a gene: 3. The CDR3 nucleotides are TGTGCCAGCAGTGAAGCGGGAGGCAACTACGAGCAGTACTTC. The encoded protein is CASSEAGGNYEQYF.

The chain has TRBV7-6 and TRBJ2-1, with 15 bases identical to TRBD2. Germline CDR1 reads SGHVS; CDR2 reads FNYEAQ. After removal of 5 bases from V and 8 bases from J, the junction contained 7 bases not matched to a gene. CDR3 size: 16 residues. The CDR3 loop reads CASSPGLAGGWDEQFF. CDR3 in DNA: TGTGCCAGCAGCCCGGGACTAGCGGGGGGCTGGGATGAGCAGTTCTTC.

The chain is built from TRBV30 and TRBJ2-6, with TRBD1 matching 9 bases. Germline V gene data show CDR1 as GTSNPN and CDR2 as SVGIG (reference sequence). V dropped 4 bases and J dropped 4; count of bases not matched to a gene: 14. The CDR3 runs 18 residues. CDR3 DNA sequence: TGTGCCTGGAAGGGAATAGGACAGGGGCCGAAAGGGGCCAACGTCCTGACTTTC. Its protein is CAWKGIGQGPKGANVLTF.

The V and J genes are TRBV27 and TRBJ2-1; the D gene is possibly TRBD2 (5 bases). The CDR3 length is 11 residues. The V end lost 4 bases, the J end lost 8 bases, and 6 bases lay between the germline ends. Germline lookup yields CDR1 MNHEY and CDR2 SMNVEV (reference sequence). The CDR3 region has the DNA TGTGCCAGCAGTTCCGGGGATGAGCAGTTCTTC. It yields the protein CASSSGDEQFF.

This rearrangement joins TRBV9 to TRBJ2-7, with TRBD1 identical over 9 bases. V lost 4 bases, J lost 0 bases, and 2 bases stayed unmatched. Germline V gene sequence: CDR1 SGDLS, CDR2 YYNGEE. The CDR3 runs 14 residues. This CDR3 is CASSPTGGSYEQYF. Written as DNA, the CDR3 is TGTGCCAGCAGCCCGACAGGGGGCTCCTACGAGCAGTACTTC.

This chain uses TRBV7-8 with TRBJ2-7; D unclear. Trimming pared 1 base from V and 4 bases from J, leaving 8 bases between. The CDR3 totals 13 residues. CDR1 and CDR2 (germline): SGHVS, FQNEAQ. The CDR3 DNA sequence: TGTGCCAGCAGCTTAGAATTCGGTTACGAGCAGTACTTC. Residues: CASSLEFGYEQYF. The full variable domain, in which reference TRBV7-8 and TRBJ2-7 provide the parts outside the CDR3, is GAGVSQSPRYKVAKRGQDVALRCDPISGHVSLFWYQQALGQGPEFLTYFQNEAQLDKSGLPSDRFFAERPEGSVSTLKIQRTQQEDSAVYLCASSLEFGYEQYFGPGTRLTVT.

This clone was detected only once. The V call is TRBV19, the J call TRBJ2-5, with D hard to call. CDR3 length: 13 residues. The germline V and J ends were trimmed by 10 bases and 1 base, with 13 bases remaining between them. Looked up from germline, CDR1 is LNHDA and CDR2 is SQIVND (reference sequence). In DNA form, the CDR3 reads TGTGCCACCCGCCCCTTGGCCCAAGAGACCCAGTACTTC. Translation: CATRPLAQETQYF.

This clone was recorded only once. This sequence joins TRBV2 and TRBJ1-2, with 8 bases that match TRBD1. CDR1 is SNHLY and CDR2 is FYNNEI in the germline V gene. The V gene end was trimmed by 5 bases and the J gene end by 0 bases; junction bases not matched to a gene: 2. The CDR3 contains 14 residues. CDR3 nucleotides: TGTGCCAGCAGTCCGGACAGGGCTAACTATGGCTACACCTTC. Translation: CASSPDRANYGYTF. Together with reference TRBV2 and TRBJ1-2, the CDR3 gives the full variable domain: EPEVTQTPSHQVTQMGQEVILRCVPISNHLYFYWYRQILGQKVEFLVSFYNNEISEKSEIFDDQFSVERPDGSNFTLKIRSTKLEDSAMYFCASSPDRANYGYTFGSGTRLTVV.

The rearrangement links TRBV5-1 to TRBJ1-5; TRBD1 might be the D (5 bases). There are 15 residues in the CDR3. The ends were cut back, 1 base at V and 5 bases at J, with 13 bases in the middle. Germline V gene sequence: CDR1 SGHRS, CDR2 YFSETQ. CDR3 residues: CASSLQAGSDQPQHF. As DNA, the CDR3 is TGCGCCAGCAGCTTGCAGGCAGGGTCGGATCAGCCCCAGCATTTT.

The chain couples TRBV28 to TRBJ1-3; no firm D call. Germline V CDR1 and CDR2: MDHEN, SYDVKM. The V and J ends lost 4 bases and 7 bases respectively, with 17 bases between them. This CDR3 region has 15 residues. This chain's CDR3 is CASSSAKPPVNTIYF. The CDR3 DNA is TGTGCCAGCAGTTCCGCAAAGCCCCCGGTGAACACCATATATTTT.

The chain combines TRBV6-1 with TRBJ2-3; 9 nucleotides match TRBD1. V shed 3 bases and J 4 bases; nucleotides not matched to a gene: 11. From germline, CDR1 is MNHNS and CDR2 SASEGT. The CDR3 is 17 residues long. The CDR3 DNA follows: TGTGCCAGCAGTGACCTCACGGACAGGGGCAGGGCAGATACGCAGTATTTT. It codes for CASSDLTDRGRADTQYF.

The chain's CDR3 is CASSIPAQGETQYF. The CDR3 DNA reads TGTGCCAGCAGTATTCCCGCCCAGGGGGAGACCCAGTACTTC. The rearrangement uses TRBV25-1 and TRBJ2-5, with D tentatively TRBD1 (6 bases). The germline V gene encodes CDR1 MGHDK and CDR2 SYGVNS. The V gene lost 5 bases and the J gene lost 5 bases, with 15 bases spanning the gap. This CDR3 region has 14 residues. Supplemented by reference TRBV25-1 and TRBJ2-5, the full variable domain reads EADIYQTPRYLVIGTGKKITLECSQTMGHDKMYWYQQDPGMELHLIHYSYGVNSTEKGDLSSESTVSRIRTEHFPLTLESARPSHTSQYLCASSIPAQGETQYFGPGTRLLVL.

Details on this clone: An end of the junction does not agree with germline; a read error may underlie this. This chain joins TRBV27 and TRBJ2-7, with D possibly matching TRBD2 (7 bases). The CDR3 is made up of 15 amino acids. CDR1 and CDR2 (germline): MNHEY, SMNVEV (reference sequence). The chain's CDR3 is CASSTEGGGSFEQYF. For the CDR3, the DNA is TGTGCCAGCAGTACGGAGGGGGGGGGCTCCTTCGAGCAGTACTTC.

The count of this clone is one. The chain couples TRBV5-4 to TRBJ1-1, with D possibly being TRBD1 (5 bases). V was shortened by 2 bases and J by 5 bases, with 13 bases between the two germline ends. This CDR3 has 14 residues. The germline gives CDR1 SGHNT, CDR2 YYREEE (reference sequence). CDR3 coding DNA: TGTGCCAGCAGCTTAGGGGAGGAGGGGACTGAAGCTTTCTTT. Translating gives CASSLGEEGTEAFF.